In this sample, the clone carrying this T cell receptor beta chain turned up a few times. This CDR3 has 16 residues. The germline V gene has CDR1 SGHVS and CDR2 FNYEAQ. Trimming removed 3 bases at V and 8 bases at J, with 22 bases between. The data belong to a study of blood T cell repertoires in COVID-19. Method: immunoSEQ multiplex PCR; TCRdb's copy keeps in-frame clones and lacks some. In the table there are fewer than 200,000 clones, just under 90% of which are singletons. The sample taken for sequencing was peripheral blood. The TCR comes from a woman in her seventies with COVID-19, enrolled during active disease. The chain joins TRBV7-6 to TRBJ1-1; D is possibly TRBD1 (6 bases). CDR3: CASSFSTRTPDREAFF. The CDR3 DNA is TGTGCCAGCAGCTTTTCTACCCGGACCCCGGACAGAGAAGCTTTCTTT.